A single sample gave rise to the 8 T cell receptor beta chains below, sequenced in a study of Ad26.COV2.S vaccination and SARS-CoV-2 variants. The treatment denotes: roughly 19 received Ad26.COV2.S at low or high dose, single or two shots; roughly five received placebo; per-sample allocation not given. At day 63 after the first vaccine or placebo injection, samples were drawn. The table came from immunoSEQ multiplex PCR; TCRdb's copy has only in-frame clones and leaves some out. This sample has 450,000 to 550,000 clones, with roughly nine tenths found just once. This sample comprised peripheral blood, obtained in a trial of Ad26.COV2.S vaccine versus placebo. The source is a person aged 18-60 years who received the Ad26.COV2.S COVID-19 vaccine or a placebo.

The rearrangement links TRBV6-2 or TRBV6-3 to TRBJ1-5; 8 bases agree with TRBD1. Germline loops: CDR1 MNHEY, CDR2 SVGEGT. This CDR3 is 17 amino acids long. Trimming removed 0 bases from V and 2 bases from J; junction bases left unmatched: 6. The DNA for the CDR3 is TGTGCCAGCAGTTACTCGATTGGGACAGGCCGCAATCAGCCCCAGCATTTT. It encodes CASSYSIGTGRNQPQHF.

This clone was found once. This chain joins TRBV7-9 and TRBJ1-3; D not certain. The ends were cut back, 1 base at V and 1 base at J, with 8 bases in the middle. The CDR3 runs 15 residues. Germline V gives CDR1 SEHNR, CDR2 FQNEAQ (reference sequence). The CDR3 sequence is CASSLVPWSGNTIYF. The CDR3 coding sequence is TGTGCCAGCAGCTTAGTCCCCTGGTCTGGAAACACCATATATTTT.

This chain links TRBV11-2 with TRBJ2-3, with D perhaps TRBD1 (5 bases). CDR1 and CDR2 from the germline V gene are SGHAT and FQNNGV. The CDR3 is 16 residues long. V gave up 2 bases and J gave up 5 bases, with 17 bases separating them. CDR3 residues: CASSLSLAGKGDTQYF. The CDR3 DNA reads as TGTGCCAGCAGCTTATCACTCGCAGGGAAGGGAGATACGCAGTATTTT.

The V call is TRBV28, the J call TRBJ1-2; 9 nucleotides match TRBD1. The length of the CDR3 is 14 residues. With 5 bases clipped from V and 5 bases from J, the junction kept 6 bases outside the gene matches. Germline CDR1 MDHEN, CDR2 SYDVKM. The CDR3 DNA reads as TGTGCCAGCAGTGGACAGGGGCTGTGGTATGGCTACACCTTC. Its translation: CASSGQGLWYGYTF.

This clone was counted between two and nine times. This rearrangement joins TRBV28 to TRBJ2-7, with D perhaps TRBD1 (6 bases). Germline V gene data show CDR1 as MDHEN and CDR2 as SYDVKM. Trimming removed 4 bases at V and 4 bases at J, with 8 bases between. This CDR3 is built from 12 residues. The CDR3 is CASSSGVYEQYF. As DNA, the CDR3 is TGTGCCAGCAGTTCAGGGGTGTACGAGCAGTACTTC.

The chain has TRBV6-5 and TRBJ1-1; possibly TRBD1 for D (5 bases). Between the trimmed V and J ends, which lost 6 bases and 7 bases, there was a span of 9 bases. CDR3 length: 11 residues. Germline V gives CDR1 MNHEY, CDR2 SVGAGI. The CDR3 sequence is CASRDSREAFF. The CDR3 nucleotides read TGTGCCAGCAGAGACAGCCGTGAAGCTTTCTTT.

This clone was seen only a few times. The V call is TRBV6-5, the J call TRBJ2-7; D gene uncertain. The germline V gene has CDR1 MNHEY and CDR2 SVGAGI. This CDR3 region has 15 residues. Trimming stripped 6 bases from V and 0 bases from J, with 15 bases between. CDR3 coding DNA: TGTGCCAGCAGAAACCGTCTCCGGAGCTCCTACGAGCAGTACTTC. It yields the protein CASRNRLRSSYEQYF.

J is TRBJ1-1 and V is TRBV6-1; 7 nucleotides align to TRBD1. The ends lost 2 bases at V and 8 bases at J; junction bases unmatched: 8. CDR1 MNHNS and CDR2 SASEGT come from the germline V gene. The CDR3 spans 14 residues. CDR3 in DNA: TGTGCCAGCAGTGAACCCACGGACAGGTTGGAAGCTTTCTTT. Residues: CASSEPTDRLEAFF.